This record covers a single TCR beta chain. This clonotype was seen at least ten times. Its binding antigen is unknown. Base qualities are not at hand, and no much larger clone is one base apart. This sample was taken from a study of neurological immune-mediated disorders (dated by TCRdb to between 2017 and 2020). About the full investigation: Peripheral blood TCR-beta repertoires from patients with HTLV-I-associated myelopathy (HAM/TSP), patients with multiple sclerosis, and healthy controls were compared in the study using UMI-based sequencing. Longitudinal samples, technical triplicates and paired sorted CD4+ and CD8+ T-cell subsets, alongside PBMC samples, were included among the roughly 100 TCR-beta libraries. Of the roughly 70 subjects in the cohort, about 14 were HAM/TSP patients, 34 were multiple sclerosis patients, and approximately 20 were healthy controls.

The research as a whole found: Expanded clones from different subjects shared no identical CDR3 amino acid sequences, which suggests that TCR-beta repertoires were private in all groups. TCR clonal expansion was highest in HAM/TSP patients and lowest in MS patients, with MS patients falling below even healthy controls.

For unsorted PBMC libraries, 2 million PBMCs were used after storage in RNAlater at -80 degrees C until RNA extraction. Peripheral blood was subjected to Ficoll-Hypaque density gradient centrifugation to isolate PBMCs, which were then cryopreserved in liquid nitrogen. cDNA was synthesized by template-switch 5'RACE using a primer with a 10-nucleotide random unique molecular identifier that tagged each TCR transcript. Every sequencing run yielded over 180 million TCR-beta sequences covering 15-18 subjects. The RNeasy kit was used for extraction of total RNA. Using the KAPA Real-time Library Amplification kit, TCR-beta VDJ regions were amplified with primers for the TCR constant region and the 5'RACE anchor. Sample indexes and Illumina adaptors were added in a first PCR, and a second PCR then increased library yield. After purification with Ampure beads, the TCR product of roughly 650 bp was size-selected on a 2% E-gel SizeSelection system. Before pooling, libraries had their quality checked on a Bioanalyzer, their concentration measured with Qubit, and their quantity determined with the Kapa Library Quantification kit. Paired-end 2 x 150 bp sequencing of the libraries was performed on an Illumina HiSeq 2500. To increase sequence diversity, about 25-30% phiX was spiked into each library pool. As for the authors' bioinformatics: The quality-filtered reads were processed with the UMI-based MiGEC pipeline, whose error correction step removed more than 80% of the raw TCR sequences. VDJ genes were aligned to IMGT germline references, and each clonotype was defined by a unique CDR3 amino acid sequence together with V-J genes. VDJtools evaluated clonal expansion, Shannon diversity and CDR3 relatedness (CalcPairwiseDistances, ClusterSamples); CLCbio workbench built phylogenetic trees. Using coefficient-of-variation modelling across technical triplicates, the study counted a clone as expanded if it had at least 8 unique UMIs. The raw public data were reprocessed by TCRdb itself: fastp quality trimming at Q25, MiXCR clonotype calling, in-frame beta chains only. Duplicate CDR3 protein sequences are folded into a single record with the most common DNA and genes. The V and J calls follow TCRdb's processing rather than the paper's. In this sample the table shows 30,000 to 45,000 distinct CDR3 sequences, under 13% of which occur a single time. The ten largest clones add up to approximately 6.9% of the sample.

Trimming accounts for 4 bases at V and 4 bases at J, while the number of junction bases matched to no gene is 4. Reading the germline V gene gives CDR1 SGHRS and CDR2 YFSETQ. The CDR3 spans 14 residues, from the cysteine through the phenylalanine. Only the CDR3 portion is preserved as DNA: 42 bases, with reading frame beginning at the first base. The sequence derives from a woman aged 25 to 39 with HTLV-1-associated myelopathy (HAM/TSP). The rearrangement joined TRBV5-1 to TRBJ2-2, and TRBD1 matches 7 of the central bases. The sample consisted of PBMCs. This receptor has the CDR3 CASSPGDSTGELFF. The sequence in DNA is TGCGCCAGCAGCCCCGGGGACAGCACCGGGGAGCTGTTTTTT.